This TCR beta chain comes out of a study of T cell changes during pregnancy in multiple sclerosis (dated by TCRdb to the late 2010s). Notes on the research overall: The study examined how the T cell repertoire changed over the course of pregnancy in women with multiple sclerosis.

Notes on this clone: It lacks a known antigen. Qualities for individual bases were not recorded, and no much larger clone is one base off.

Deletion took 6 bases off V and 4 bases off J, with a span of 9 bases between the germline ends. According to the germline V gene, CDR1 reads MDHEN and CDR2 reads SYDVKM. From the cysteine up to the phenylalanine, the CDR3 has a length of 13 residues. Only CDR3 DNA remains: 39 bases, in frame from the first base. The library was made by the immunoSEQ multiplex PCR assay. The table was pulled from immuneACCESS by TCRdb, which kept in-frame rearrangements only. Such tables lose some clones; where checked, under half of the loss comes from unresolved V genes, and the rest has no known cause. In this sample the table shows some 81,000 clones, more than 85% of which occur a single time. The ten largest clones take up 2% to 3% of the sample.

The TCR originated in a female donor in good health, enrolled as a control in a pregnancy study. Sample: peripheral blood, taken after pregnancy. The rearrangement joined TRBV28 to TRBJ1-4; TRBD1 is a possible D gene, resting on 6 matching bases. CDR3 loop: CASRQQGNEKLFF. DNA sequence: TGTGCCAGCAGGCAACAGGGTAATGAAAAACTGTTTTTT.